This entry lists 4 T cell receptor beta chains sequenced from one sample in a study of radiotherapy plus CTLA-4 blockade in lung cancer. Sequenced by immunoSEQ multiplex PCR; TCRdb stores in-frame clones only, minus some. The sample has 58,000 or so clones; approximately 79% are singletons. This specimen consisted of peripheral blood, obtained from a patient treated with radiotherapy plus ipilimumab. Receptor source: a human donor with non-small cell lung cancer who had a complete response to radiotherapy plus ipilimumab.

The V call is TRBV19, the J call TRBJ2-3; possibly TRBD1 for D (7 bases). Per germline, CDR1 LNHDA and CDR2 SQIVND (reference sequence). V lost 4 bases to trimming and J lost 4 bases, with 12 bases between them. There are 14 residues in the CDR3. The CDR3 sequence: CASSTQGRPDTQYF. The CDR3 region has the DNA TGTGCCAGTAGTACACAGGGGAGGCCAGATACGCAGTATTTT.

This rearrangement joins TRBV7-2 to TRBJ2-4; D might be TRBD2 (7 bases). The CDR3 runs to 17 residues. V lost 1 base and J 0 bases, leaving 13 bases between the germline ends. Germline V gene data show CDR1 as SGHTA and CDR2 as FQGNSA. CDR3 sequence: CASSLGGGRGAKNIQYF. The CDR3, as DNA: TGTGCCAGCAGCTTAGGCGGGGGCCGGGGAGCCAAAAACATTCAGTACTTC.

A few counts support this clone. The V call is TRBV19, the J call TRBJ1-6; perhaps TRBD1 as D (6 bases). This CDR3 comprises 14 residues. Germline CDR1 and CDR2: LNHDA and SQIVND (reference sequence). V gave up 3 bases and J gave up 7 bases, with 10 bases separating them. The CDR3 region is CASSMSQGNSPLHF. In DNA form, the CDR3 reads TGTGCCAGTAGTATGTCGCAGGGGAATTCACCCCTCCACTTT.

V and J are TRBV6-5 and TRBJ2-3; D is undetermined. V was trimmed by 10 bases and J by 5 bases, leaving 10 bases between them. CDR3 length: 11 residues. Per germline, CDR1 MNHEY and CDR2 SVGAGI. As DNA, the CDR3 is TGTGCCACCCTCCGAGTAGATACGCAGTATTTT. Translated: CATLRVDTQYF.